This T cell receptor (beta chain) was recorded in a study of cytomegalovirus exposure and HLA in healthy donors. Overall study: The 120 validation repertoires were produced on the same platform as the 670 or so repertoires of the first cohort. This was reported in a later analysis. Study findings and constraints: Cytomegalovirus status was reportedly diagnosed by the classifier with high sensitivity and specificity. Rare sequences made up most TCRs, while some public TCRs were found in many donors.

This CDR3 has 16 residues. V shed 3 bases and J shed 0 bases, with 13 bases lying between them. The germline CDR1 and CDR2 sequences are SGHRS and YFSETQ. Clones were sequenced by immunoSEQ multiplex PCR, and TCRdb holds only the in-frame ones, with some missing. The repertoire has 250,000 or so clones, about 90% of them found once; the top ten carry about 11%. On this clone: Its antigen is not known.

The chain employs TRBV5-1 and TRBJ2-1; tentatively, D is TRBD1 (6 bases). The sequence was collected from a man aged 18 to 35 in good health and CMV-seropositive. Sequenced material: PBMCs. This CDR3 reads CASSSLGTSSYNEQFF. CDR3 DNA: TGCGCCAGCAGCTCCCTCGGGACAAGCTCCTACAATGAGCAGTTCTTC.